This T cell receptor (beta chain) comes out of a study of blood T cell repertoires in COVID-19. About the research overall: Specimens from acute and convalescent COVID-19 originated in the United States, Italy and Spain. PBMCs, B-cell-depleted T cells, or T cells provided the cDNA or gDNA that made up the material.

V shed 5 bases and J 6 bases; nucleotides not matched to a gene: 9. The CDR3 runs to 15 residues. Germline V gives CDR1 SSHAT, CDR2 FNYEAQ (reference sequence). In the original workflow: Counts of nucleated cells, estimated from reference gene primer amplification, were obtained. Sequencing used immunoSEQ multiplex PCR; TCRdb keeps in-frame clones, though not all of them. V and J calls and clone size are as listed in that table; D and trimming were resolved from the DNA. The sample contains some 100,000 clones, 70% to 85% of which appear only once. Sequencing was performed on peripheral blood. The sequence was collected from a man aged 45-65 years with acute or convalescent COVID-19. The chain recombines TRBV7-7 with TRBJ2-2; 7 nucleotides agree with TRBD1. The CDR3 region has the DNA TGTGCCAGCAGCCTGGACAGGTTTCCACCCGGGGAGCTGTTTTTT. This encodes CASSLDRFPPGELFF.